This entry lists 5 T cell receptor beta chains sequenced from one sample in a study of identical twins (dated by TCRdb to the mid-2010s). The library was prepared using 5' RACE. Sequenced using an Illumina HiSeq 2000. TCRdb ran its own pipeline on the public reads, namely fastp trimming at Q25 and MiXCR clone calling, and kept in-frame beta chains. Rows matching on CDR3 protein sequence are summarized as one entry with the most common DNA and genes. In all, the sample holds approximately 220,000 distinct CDR3 sequences, and roughly 7.5% of those were seen once. 1.9% of the sample is held by the ten biggest clonotypes. The data were also submitted as part of a second study, on yellow fever vaccine responses in identical twins.

Source material: memory (CD45RO+) T cells sorted from blood. The cell subset or site label here, explained by the study, means: CD45RO+ enriched T cells. Every receptor here comes from a young woman in good health.

The rearrangement links TRBV9 to TRBJ2-7, with TRBD2 matching over 9 bases. The CDR3 covers 15 residues. Trimming cost V 3 bases and J 7 bases; bases outside gene matches: 11. Looked up from germline, CDR1 is SGDLS and CDR2 is YYNGEE. CDR3 amino acids: CASSAGLAPFKEQYF. The DNA of the CDR3 is TGTGCCAGCAGCGCAGGACTAGCGCCCTTTAAAGAGCAGTACTTC. The full variable domain, rest sourced from reference TRBV9 and TRBJ2-7, is DSGVTQTPKHLITATGQRVTLRCSPRSGDLSVYWYQQSLDQGLQFLIQYYNGEERAKGNILERFSAQQFPDLHSELNLSSLELGDSALYFCASSAGLAPFKEQYFGPGTRLTVT.

The chain joins TRBV7-9 to TRBJ2-1, with TRBD2 matching 8 bases. The CDR3 has 16 residues. Germline trimming cut 5 bases from V and 5 bases from J; bases unmatched to any gene: 11. Germline V CDR1 and CDR2: SEHNR, FQNEAQ (reference sequence). CDR3 amino acids: CASSRFGGTSHNEQFF. The CDR3 DNA follows: TGTGCCAGCAGCCGATTCGGGGGGACTAGTCACAATGAGCAGTTCTTC.

This clonotype occurred a few times. The chain combines TRBV7-2 with TRBJ2-1; either TRBD1 or TRBD2 may supply D (6 bases each). Per the germline V gene, CDR1 is SGHTA and CDR2 is FQGNSA. The ends were cut back, 5 bases at V and 0 bases at J, with 11 bases in the middle. The CDR3 sequence is 15 residues long. The CDR3, as DNA: TGTGCCAGCAGCACCGGGGGCAGCTCCTACAATGAGCAGTTCTTC. It translates to CASSTGGSSYNEQFF.

CDR3 coding DNA: TGTGCCAGCAGCTTAGACAGGACCTATGGCTACACCTTC. Translating gives CASSLDRTYGYTF. V gene TRBV7-9 combines with J gene TRBJ1-2; a weak D match, TRBD1 (5 bases). V was clipped by 1 base and J by 4 bases, with 7 bases between them. Germline V lookup: CDR1 SEHNR, CDR2 FQNEAQ (reference sequence). This CDR3 is 13 amino acids long.

The chain links TRBV7-9 to TRBJ2-7, with TRBD1 matching over 11 bases. The germline V gene encodes CDR1 SEHNR and CDR2 FQNEAQ (reference sequence). With V trimmed by 1 base and J by 7 bases, 6 bases remained unmatched. This CDR3 has 15 residues. Here the CDR3 DNA reads TGTGCCAGCAGCTTAGGGACAGGGGGCGCGGGGGAGCAGTACTTC. Translated: CASSLGTGGAGEQYF.